This paragraph covers one T cell receptor beta chain sequence. The antigen is unknown. Generated by immunoSEQ multiplex PCR, the TCRdb table keeps only in-frame clones and is missing some. The sample gives 150,000 to 200,000 clones, roughly 83% of which show up once; over 1.3% is in the top ten. These data originate in a study of cytomegalovirus exposure and HLA in healthy donors. Germline assignment: CDR1 SEHNR and CDR2 FQNEAQ (reference sequence). The CDR3 contains 16 residues. Trimming stripped 2 bases from V and 4 bases from J, with 16 bases between. Study findings and constraints: The dataset shows that most TCR sequences were rare, while some public TCRs occurred in many donors.

This sequence was found in a woman younger than 35 in good health and CMV-seronegative. The sample consisted of PBMCs. This chain links TRBV7-9 with TRBJ2-3; possibly TRBD1 for D (6 bases). The CDR3 DNA is TGTGCCAGCAGCTTATCTGCAGGGGTGGGTGCAGATACGCAGTATTTT. The encoded protein is CASSLSAGVGADTQYF. The full variable domain, completed using reference TRBV7-9 and TRBJ2-3, is DTGVSQNPRHKITKRGQNVTFRCDPISEHNRLYWYRQTLGQGPEFLTYFQNEAQLEKSRLLSDRFSAERPKGSFSTLEIQRTEQGDSAMYLCASSLSAGVGADTQYFGPGTRLTVL.